This T cell receptor (beta chain) is drawn from a study of fetal regulatory T cell absence and autoimmunity. Study-wide background: Without clinical diabetes, IPEX patients showed exocrine pancreas autoimmunity. Whole-study results and caveats: Antigen-driven pancreatic autoimmunity before birth in IPEX was inferred from oligoclonal enrichment. Compared with cord blood, pancreas showed oligoclonal TCR enrichment, some clones over 80-fold.

Remarks on this clone: Its antigen is not known.

CDR1 and CDR2 (germline): SGHTS, YDEGEE. Unmatched junction bases numbered 10, after V lost 4 bases and J lost 12 bases. This CDR3 comprises 13 residues. This was a survey-level run. The assay was immunoSEQ multiplex PCR, and TCRdb's table has in-frame clones only and misses some. This repertoire shows about 50,000 clones, 70% to 85% found once; its top ten account for about 0.41%. Material: cord blood. The chain uses TRBV5-8 and TRBJ2-1; TRBD2 matches at 7 bases. The clonotype comes from a newborn boy with IPEX syndrome. The chain's CDR3 is CASSLRLAGGQFF. CDR3 DNA: TGTGCCAGCAGCCTGAGACTAGCCGGAGGGCAGTTCTTC.